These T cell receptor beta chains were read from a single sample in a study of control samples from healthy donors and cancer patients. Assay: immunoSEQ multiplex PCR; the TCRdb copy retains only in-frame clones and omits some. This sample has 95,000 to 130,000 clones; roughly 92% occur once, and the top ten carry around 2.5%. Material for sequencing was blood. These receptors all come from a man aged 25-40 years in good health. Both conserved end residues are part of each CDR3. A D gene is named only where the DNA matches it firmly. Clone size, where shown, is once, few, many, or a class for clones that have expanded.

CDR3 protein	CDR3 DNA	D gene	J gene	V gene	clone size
CASSLGVGGPTRGYTF	TGTGCCAGCAGCTTAGGGGTCGGGGGCCCCACCCGGGGCTACACCTTC	-	TRBJ1-2	TRBV7-9	-
CASARQSNTEAFF	TGTGCCAGCGCCCGACAGTCGAACACTGAAGCTTTCTTT	-	TRBJ1-1	TRBV2	-
CASSAQPGRAGEQFF	TGCGCCAGCAGCGCGCAGCCGGGACGAGCAGGGGAGCAGTTCTTC	-	TRBJ2-1	TRBV5-1	once
CASSLTGDWGYTF	TGTGCCAGCAGCCTTACAGGGGACTGGGGCTACACCTTC	TRBD1	TRBJ1-2	TRBV27	-
CASSPTGGNYGYTF	TGCGCCAGCAGCCCGACAGGGGGTAACTATGGCTACACCTTC	TRBD1	TRBJ1-2	TRBV5-1	-
CASSLEVRNEKLFF	TGTGCCAGCAGTTTAGAAGTCCGTAATGAAAAACTGTTTTTT	-	TRBJ1-4	TRBV28	-
CASRVATARNSPLHF	TGTGCCAGCCGAGTTGCTACAGCGAGAAATTCACCCCTCCACTTT	-	TRBJ1-6	TRBV28	-
CASSVPIVRGETQYF	TGTGCCAGCAGCGTCCCGATTGTCAGGGGAGAGACCCAGTACTTC	-	TRBJ2-5	TRBV7-9	-
CASSPNKWDTIYEQYF	TGTGCCAGCAGTCCCAATAAGTGGGACACCATCTACGAGCAGTACTTC	-	TRBJ2-7	TRBV28	-
CASSEEGGDQRNTIYF	TGTGCCAGCAGTGAAGAAGGGGGCGACCAACGAAACACCATATATTTT	TRBD1	TRBJ1-3	TRBV25-1	-
CASSLGVGESGGGYTF	TGTGCCAGCAGCTTAGGGGTGGGGGAGTCGGGCGGTGGCTACACCTTC	-	TRBJ1-2	TRBV7-8	-
CASSSSTSGNSGNTIYF	TGTGCCAGCAGCTCCTCGACGTCGGGGAACTCTGGAAACACCATATATTTT	-	TRBJ1-3	TRBV13	-
CASTRDRGLNTEAFF	TGTGCCAGTACCCGGGACAGGGGTCTGAACACTGAAGCTTTCTTT	TRBD1	TRBJ1-1	TRBV2	-
CASSPYLATNEKLFF	TGCGCCAGCAGCCCTTACCTAGCAACTAATGAAAAACTGTTTTTT	-	TRBJ1-4	TRBV5-1	-
CASSFAGRDTQYF	TGTGCCAGCAGTTTTGCGGGGAGGGATACGCAGTATTTT	-	TRBJ2-3	TRBV5-6	-
CASGEPGNLNYGYTF	TGTGCCAGCGGCGAGCCAGGGAATCTTAACTATGGCTACACCTTC	-	TRBJ1-2	TRBV28	-
CASSSDTHNSPLHF	TGTGCCAGCAGCTCCGACACCCATAATTCACCCCTCCACTTT	-	TRBJ1-6	TRBV7-9	-
CASSPGKETQYF	TGTGCCAGCAGCCCGGGGAAAGAGACGCAGTACTTC	-	TRBJ2-5	TRBV5-4	-
CASSRTGRTSYTDTQYF	TGTGCCAGCAGTCGGACAGGGCGAACCTCGTACACAGATACGCAGTATTTT	TRBD1	TRBJ2-3	TRBV2	-
CASGGGSYNEQFF	TGTGCCAGCGGGGGAGGCTCCTACAATGAGCAGTTCTTC	-	TRBJ2-1	TRBV7-9	-
CASSLPVGELFF	TGTGCCAGCAGCTTGCCGGTGGGGGAACTGTTTTTT	-	TRBJ1-4	TRBV5-6	-
CASSVEIEAFF	TGTGCCAGCAGTGTTGAAATAGAAGCTTTCTTT	-	TRBJ1-1	TRBV2	-
CASSRDRAMSGANVLTF	TGTGCCAGCAGCCGGGACAGGGCCATGTCTGGGGCCAACGTCCTGACTTTC	TRBD1	TRBJ2-6	TRBV7-9	-
CASSATDRGQTEAFF	TGCGCCAGCAGCGCGACGGACAGGGGGCAAACTGAAGCTTTCTTT	TRBD1	TRBJ1-1	TRBV10-2	-
CASSPRGRDNSPLHF	TGTGCCAGCAGCCCCCGTGGCAGGGATAATTCACCCCTCCACTTT	-	TRBJ1-6	TRBV5-4	once
CSASELAGYNEQFF	TGCAGTGCTAGTGAGCTAGCGGGGTACAATGAGCAGTTCTTC	TRBD2	TRBJ2-1	TRBV20-1	-
CASSANRGFNEKLFF	TGTGCCAGCAGCGCAAACAGGGGCTTTAATGAAAAACTGTTTTTT	TRBD1	TRBJ1-4	TRBV9	-
CASTLGDTQYF	TGTGCCAGCACCTTGGGGGATACGCAGTATTTT	-	TRBJ2-3	TRBV2	once
CASSPKGPAETQYF	TGCGCCAGCAGCCCCAAGGGACCGGCAGAGACCCAGTACTTC	-	TRBJ2-5	TRBV5-1	-
CASTPSSGQPQHF	TGTGCCAGCACTCCCAGTTCCGGACAGCCCCAGCATTTT	-	TRBJ1-5	TRBV6-6	-
CASSSGFAKYTF	TGTGCCAGCAGTTCTGGGTTTGCTAAGTACACCTTC	-	TRBJ1-2	TRBV27	-
CASSGGLGRGMSFNYGYTF	TGTGCCAGCAGCGGGGGCCTGGGGCGCGGCATGTCTTTTAACTATGGCTACACCTTC	-	TRBJ1-2	TRBV11-2	-
CASNLRGAGSGSPLHF	TGTGCCAGCAATCTTAGAGGGGCAGGGTCTGGTTCACCCCTCCACTTT	-	TRBJ1-6	TRBV28	-
CASSQIQETQYF	TGTGCCAGCAGCCAAATCCAAGAGACCCAGTACTTC	-	TRBJ2-5	TRBV3-1/TRBV3-2	-
CASSHPPGTGQETQYF	TGTGCCAGCAGCCATCCCCCGGGGACAGGACAAGAGACCCAGTACTTC	TRBD1	TRBJ2-5	TRBV7-6	-
CASSLAAAKNTEAFF	TGCGCCAGCAGCTTGGCTGCCGCGAAGAACACTGAAGCTTTCTTT	-	TRBJ1-1	TRBV5-1	-
CASSLGMAPNEQFF	TGTGCCAGCAGCTTAGGAATGGCCCCCAATGAGCAGTTCTTC	-	TRBJ2-1	TRBV7-9	-
CASSDSGGNGELFF	TGTGCCAGCAGTGATTCAGGGGGTAACGGGGAGCTGTTTTTT	TRBD1	TRBJ2-2	TRBV27	-
CASSSTGGAPFDTQYF	TGCGCCAGCAGCTCGACAGGGGGCGCCCCGTTTGATACGCAGTATTTT	TRBD1	TRBJ2-3	TRBV5-1	-
CASSFAQGITEAFF	TGTGCCAGCAGCTTTGCACAGGGGATCACTGAAGCTTTCTTT	TRBD1	TRBJ1-1	TRBV5-4	-
CASRFLDEQFF	TGTGCCAGCAGGTTCCTAGATGAGCAGTTCTTC	-	TRBJ2-1	TRBV6-6	-
CASSDWGSNQPQHF	TGTGCCAGCAGTGATTGGGGGAGCAATCAGCCCCAGCATTTT	-	TRBJ1-5	TRBV6-1	-
CASTLGRLGNTIYF	TGTGCCAGTACCCTGGGGCGTCTAGGAAACACCATATATTTT	-	TRBJ1-3	TRBV19	few
CASSTARGSNSPLHF	TGTGCCAGCAGCACCGCCCGGGGCTCTAATTCACCCCTCCACTTT	-	TRBJ1-6	TRBV7-8	-
CASSQDLIVMNTEAFF	TGTGCCAGCAGCCAAGATCTTATCGTCATGAACACTGAAGCTTTCTTT	-	TRBJ1-1	TRBV3-1/TRBV3-2	-
CASLEPGQGNYGYTF	TGTGCCAGCCTAGAACCGGGACAGGGGAACTATGGCTACACCTTC	TRBD1	TRBJ1-2	TRBV28	once
CASTSLNPGGYTF	TGTGCCAGCACCTCCCTCAATCCGGGTGGCTACACCTTC	-	TRBJ1-2	TRBV28	-
CASIEFGAGMYEQFF	TGTGCCAGCATTGAATTCGGGGCAGGGATGTATGAGCAGTTCTTC	-	TRBJ2-1	TRBV6-1	-
CASSVPSGTGAGELFF	TGTGCCAGCAGCGTACCCTCCGGGACAGGGGCCGGGGAGCTGTTTTTT	TRBD1	TRBJ2-2	TRBV7-3	-